Below, 21 T cell receptor beta chains from the same sample are listed, as sequenced in a study of molecular identifiers for immune sequencing clone quantification. TCRdb processed the PCR reads anew with MiXCR; each CDR3 protein has one entry. The data show under 650,000 distinct CDR3 sequences, 15% to 20% seen once. The sequenced sample was naive CD8+ T cells from blood, with Jurkat cell RNA spiked in. Stated subset: FACS-sorted CD8+CD4-CCR7+CD45RA+ naive T cells. These receptors came from a human donor in good health. Some libraries in this study had Jurkat cell RNA spiked in.

This clonotype was seen a few times. A much larger clone is a single base away; this may be a read error. The chain couples TRBV15 to TRBJ2-3; D may match TRBD1 or TRBD2 (5 bases each). Germline V gives CDR1 LNHNV, CDR2 YYDKDF (reference sequence). The V and J ends lost 0 bases and 11 bases respectively, with 12 bases between them. CDR3 size: 13 residues. CDR3 protein: CATSRDRGGLQYF. In nucleotides, the CDR3 is TGTGCCACCAGCAGAGATCGGGGCGGACTGCAGTATTTT.

There are many counts of this clonotype. The chain has TRBV4-3 and TRBJ1-4; TRBD1 agrees at 8 bases. V was pared by 5 bases and J by 1 base, with 12 bases of the junction left unmatched. This CDR3 region has 18 residues. Germline V gene data show CDR1 as LGHNA and CDR2 as YSLEER. CDR3 in amino acids: CASSFRQGITETNEKLFF. DNA for the CDR3: TGCGCCAGCAGCTTCCGACAGGGGATAACTGAAACTAATGAAAAACTGTTTTTT.

Details on this clonotype: A much larger clone lies a single base off, so this may be a read error. The J gene is TRBJ1-5, the V gene TRBV20-1; D uncertain. CDR3 length equals 15 residues. The V end was cut by 2 bases, the J end by 6 bases, with 17 bases between. CDR1 and CDR2 (germline): DFQATT, SNEGSKA (reference sequence). The DNA for the CDR3 is TGCAGTGCTAGAAGGCGAGCGAGTAGTAGTCAGCCCCAGCATTTT. This encodes CSARRRASSSQPQHF.

At least ten counts were recorded for this clonotype. The rearrangement links TRBV28 to TRBJ1-5; D might be TRBD1 (5 bases). The ends were cut back, 5 bases at V and 0 bases at J, with 14 bases in the middle. Germline loops: CDR1 MDHEN, CDR2 SYDVKM. This CDR3 has 16 residues. CDR3 in DNA: TGTGCCAGCAGTCTCGGGACCGACAGTAGCAATCAGCCCCAGCATTTT. This gives the protein CASSLGTDSSNQPQHF.

CDR3 region: CASSSVPRDGYTF. Here the CDR3 DNA reads TGTGCCAGCAGCTCAGTCCCCCGCGATGGCTACACCTTC. This chain joins TRBV7-2 and TRBJ1-2; no definite D call. CDR1 is SGHTA and CDR2 is FQGNSA in the germline V gene. V lost 4 bases and J lost 6, with 12 bases in between. The CDR3 is 13 residues long.

This clonotype has more than one count but fewer than ten. The V and J genes are TRBV11-2 and TRBJ1-6, with D perhaps matching TRBD1 (5 bases). V gave up 1 base and J gave up 1 base, with 11 bases separating them. Germline lookup yields CDR1 SGHAT and CDR2 FQNNGV. The CDR3 contains 17 residues. The CDR3 spells CASSLVGEGSYNSPLHF. CDR3 coding DNA: TGTGCCAGCAGCTTAGTGGGGGAGGGGTCCTATAATTCACCCCTCCACTTT.

This clonotype appeared a few times. Compared with germline, one end of the junction differs, possibly owing to a read error. The chain has TRBV9 and TRBJ2-1; D unclear. The CDR3 sequence is 13 residues long. Germline V CDR1 and CDR2: SGDLS, YYNGEE. CDR3 coding DNA: TGTGCCAGCAGCGTAGGTAGCTACGATGAGCAGTTCTTC. Its translation is CASSVGSYDEQFF.

A word on this clonotype: A much larger clone sits a single nucleotide away, making a read error possible. The V and J genes are TRBV21-1 and TRBJ2-2; the DNA was not used to check the table's D call, TRBD1. TRBV21-1 is a documented pseudogene. The CDR3 extends over 16 amino acids. Here the CDR3 reads CASSIFSRENTGELFF. In DNA form, the CDR3 reads TGTGCCAGCAGCATCTTCAGCAGGGAAAACACCGGGGAGCTGTTTTTT.

This clonotype has at least ten counts. The chain is built from TRBV19 and TRBJ1-2, with D hard to call. The CDR3 is 12 amino acids. Germline loops: CDR1 LNHDA, CDR2 SQIVND (reference sequence). The V end lost 3 bases, the J end lost 6 bases, and 8 bases lay between the germline ends. CDR3 bases: TGTGCCAGTAGTATGGTCTCAGATGGCTACACCTTC. Translation gives CASSMVSDGYTF.

This clonotype was counted at least ten times. This chain links TRBV30 with TRBJ2-7; 9 bases map to TRBD1. CDR1 is GTSNPN, CDR2 SVGIG, per germline (reference sequence). V dropped 0 bases and J dropped 5; count of bases not matched to a gene: 2. The CDR3 has 13 amino acids. CDR3 bases: TGTGCCTGGAGTGTACGGACAGGGGACGAGCAGTACTTC. Translated: CAWSVRTGDEQYF.

This clonotype was observed a few times. V is TRBV27 and J is TRBJ1-6; D remains unclear. There are 16 residues in the CDR3. V dropped 4 bases and J dropped 0 bases, with 10 bases sitting between them. The germline V gene encodes CDR1 MNHEY and CDR2 SMNVEV (reference sequence). CDR3 DNA sequence: TGTGCCAGCAGTTCGATCGCTCGCTCCTATAATTCACCCCTCCACTTT. The encoded protein is CASSSIARSYNSPLHF.

The sample holds many counts of this clonotype. The chain is built from TRBV6-2 or TRBV6-3 and TRBJ2-7, with 12 bases aligning to TRBD2. This CDR3 is built from 19 residues. Germline CDR1 MNHEY, CDR2 SVGEGT. Trimming took 5 bases from V and 3 from J; bases not matched to a gene: 17. The CDR3 DNA reads TGTGCCAGCAGTACCTTCGGCCTTACCACGACTAGCGGGAGCTACGAGCAGTACTTC. This translates into CASSTFGLTTTSGSYEQYF.

On this clonotype: A read error is possible here, since a much larger clone lies one base away. The chain joins TRBV2 to TRBJ1-4; 9 bases are a match to TRBD1. The length of the CDR3 is 17 residues. The V and J ends lost 8 bases and 5 bases, in that order; junction bases with no gene match: 15. The germline V gene has CDR1 SNHLY and CDR2 FYNNEI. Written as DNA, the CDR3 is TGTGCCAGCGGTGCCTCCACTGGGACAGGGCGAAATGAAAAACTGTTTTTT. It encodes CASGASTGTGRNEKLFF.

This clonotype has more than one count but fewer than ten. The chain is built from TRBV4-1 and TRBJ2-7, with D perhaps TRBD2 (5 bases). This CDR3 has 14 residues. CDR1 is MGHRA, CDR2 YSYEKL, per germline. Trimming cost V 0 bases and J 11 bases, with 17 bases left between them. The CDR3 loop reads CASSQDKYGPGKYF. The CDR3 region has the DNA TGCGCCAGCAGCCAAGATAAGTACGGTCCGGGAAAGTACTTC.

This clonotype has ten or more counts. This chain uses TRBV5-5 with TRBJ1-5; TRBD1 is a possible D gene (5 bases). The germline V gene encodes CDR1 SGHKS and CDR2 YYEKEE (reference sequence). Deletions cut 2 bases from V and 6 bases from J, with 15 bases between. This CDR3 comprises 15 residues. The CDR3 sequence is CASSLRDGPLQPQHF. The CDR3 DNA reads TGTGCCAGCAGCTTACGGGACGGCCCTCTTCAGCCCCAGCATTTT.

This clonotype was counted between two and nine times. This chain connects TRBV19 to TRBJ2-7; weak D call: TRBD1 (6 bases). This CDR3 contains 14 residues. Between the trimmed V and J ends, which lost 1 base and 4 bases, there was a span of 11 bases. Looked up from germline, CDR1 is LNHDA and CDR2 is SQIVND (reference sequence). The CDR3 here is CASSIAGQGYEQYF. As DNA, the CDR3 is TGTGCCAGTAGTATAGCCGGCCAGGGGTACGAGCAGTACTTC.

This clonotype was observed once. The germline gene is not matched at one end of the junction; a read error may be the cause. The V gene is TRBV4-1, the J gene TRBJ2-6; D assignment may be TRBD1 or TRBD2 (5 bases each). Germline CDR1 and CDR2: MGHRA and YSYEKL. The CDR3 loop spans 13 amino acids. CDR3 protein: CASSYRGADVLTF. In DNA form, the CDR3 reads TGCGCCAGCAGCTACCGAGGGGCCGACGTCCTGACTTTC.

This clonotype was recorded a few times. The CDR3 sequence: CSARAGPPLLSGNTIYF. As DNA, the CDR3 is TGCAGTGCTAGAGCTGGGCCCCCATTACTCTCTGGAAACACCATATATTTT. The V and J genes are TRBV20-1 and TRBJ1-3; D is unclear. Germline V lookup: CDR1 DFQATT, CDR2 SNEGSKA (reference sequence). The CDR3 has 17 amino acids. V lost 1 base and J 0 bases, leaving 16 bases between the germline ends.

At least ten counts were recorded for this clonotype. The genes are TRBV12-5 and TRBJ2-7, with D uncertain. The germline gives CDR1 LGHNT, CDR2 FRNRAP. The CDR3 is 12 residues long. Trimming removed 5 bases from V and 4 bases from J, with 9 bases in between. In DNA form, the CDR3 reads TGTGCTAGTGGTCCTCATGGATACGAGCAGTACTTC. Protein product: CASGPHGYEQYF.

Points on this clonotype: A read error may be the cause here, since a much bigger clone is one base away. The J gene is TRBJ2-7, the V gene TRBV13, with 12 bases identical to TRBD1. The J segment lost 4 bases and the V segment lost 8 bases, leaving 6 bases of the junction unmatched. This CDR3 has 14 amino acids. CDR1 is PRHDT and CDR2 is FYEKMQ in the germline V gene (reference sequence). CDR3 sequence: CASGGGQGAYEQYF. The DNA of the CDR3 is TGTGCCAGCGGCGGGGGACAGGGGGCGTACGAGCAGTACTTC.

This clonotype was seen many times. The J gene is TRBJ2-3, the V gene TRBV24-1; 7 bases match TRBD1. This CDR3 region has 14 residues. With V trimmed by 4 bases and J by 5 bases, 5 bases remained unmatched. In germline, CDR1 is KGHDR, CDR2 SFDVKD. The DNA for the CDR3 is TGTGCCACCAGTGACTCGCAGGGGGTAGATACGCAGTATTTT. Protein: CATSDSQGVDTQYF.